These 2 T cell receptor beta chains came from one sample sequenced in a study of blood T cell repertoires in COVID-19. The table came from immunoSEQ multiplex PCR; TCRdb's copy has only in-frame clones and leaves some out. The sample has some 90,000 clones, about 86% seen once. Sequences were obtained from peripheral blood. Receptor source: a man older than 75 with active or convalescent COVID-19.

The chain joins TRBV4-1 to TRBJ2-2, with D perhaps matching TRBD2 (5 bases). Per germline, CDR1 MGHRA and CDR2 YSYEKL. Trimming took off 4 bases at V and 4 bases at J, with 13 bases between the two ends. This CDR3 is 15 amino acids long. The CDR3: CASSPRLAPTGELFF. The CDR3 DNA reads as TGCGCCAGCAGCCCCCGCTTAGCGCCCACCGGGGAGCTGTTTTTT.

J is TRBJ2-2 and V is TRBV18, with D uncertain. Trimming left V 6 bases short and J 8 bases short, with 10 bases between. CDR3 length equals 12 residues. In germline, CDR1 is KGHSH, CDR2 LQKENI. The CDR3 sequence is CASSPIVGELFF. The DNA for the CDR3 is TGTGCCAGCTCCCCCATAGTGGGGGAGCTGTTTTTT.